Presented here are 9 T cell receptor beta chains from one specimen sequenced in a study of blood T cell repertoires in COVID-19. Repertoires were generated with immunoSEQ multiplex PCR, while TCRdb's copy carries only in-frame clones and drops some. The profile shows roughly 260,000 clones, 80% to 95% of them singletons. The sequencing input was PBMCs or T cells enriched from blood (not recorded which). The source is a woman in her late teens or twenties who had recovered from COVID-19.

This chain uses TRBV2 with TRBJ2-2, with 9 bases matching TRBD1. The V and J ends lost 7 bases and 3 bases, in that order; junction bases with no gene match: 12. This CDR3 spans 17 amino acids. CDR1 SNHLY and CDR2 FYNNEI come from the germline V gene. The CDR3 DNA is TGTGCCAGCACCCCCTCTGATGGGACAGGGTACACCGGGGAGCTGTTTTTT. It codes for CASTPSDGTGYTGELFF. Full variable domain (remainder filled in from reference TRBV2 and TRBJ2-2): EPEVTQTPSHQVTQMGQEVILRCVPISNHLYFYWYRQILGQKVEFLVSFYNNEISEKSEIFDDQFSVERPDGSNFTLKIRSTKLEDSAMYFCASTPSDGTGYTGELFFGEGSRLTVL.

The rearrangement joins TRBV11-2 to TRBJ2-2, with D maybe TRBD1 (5 bases). Trimming pared 1 base from V and 2 bases from J, leaving 5 bases between. Germline loops: CDR1 SGHAT, CDR2 FQNNGV. CDR3 size: 14 residues. In nucleotides, the CDR3 is TGTGCCAGCAGCTTAGGGGGCAACACCGGGGAGCTGTTTTTT. Translation gives CASSLGGNTGELFF.

This clone was seen once. The chain employs TRBV7-9 and TRBJ1-2; possibly TRBD1 for D (5 bases). From germline, CDR1 is SEHNR and CDR2 FQNEAQ (reference sequence). V lost 4 bases to trimming and J lost 0 bases, with 12 bases between them. The CDR3 runs 15 residues. The CDR3 coding sequence is TGTGCCAGCAGCTCGCAAGACAGTACTAACTATGGCTACACCTTC. Protein: CASSSQDSTNYGYTF.

This rearrangement joins TRBV7-2 to TRBJ1-2; perhaps TRBD1 as D (5 bases). The CDR3 length is 14 residues. Germline CDR1 is SGHTA and CDR2 is FQGNSA. V was cut by 5 bases and J by 2 bases, with 12 bases left in between. Here the CDR3 reads CASSPGGLNYGYTF. The CDR3 nucleotides are TGTGCCAGCAGCCCGGGGGGACTAAACTATGGCTACACCTTC.

This sequence joins TRBV6-2 or TRBV6-3 and TRBJ2-1; no definite D call. V lost 4 bases and J 0 bases, leaving 7 bases between the germline ends. The germline V gene has CDR1 MNHEY and CDR2 SVGEGT. The CDR3 contains 14 residues. This chain's CDR3 is CASSLASSYNEQFF. In DNA form, the CDR3 reads TGTGCCAGCAGTTTAGCAAGCTCCTACAATGAGCAGTTCTTC.

This clone was recorded once. This sequence joins TRBV14 and TRBJ1-6, with unresolved D. CDR3 length: 13 residues. V gave up 4 bases and J gave up 7 bases, with 8 bases separating them. Per germline, CDR1 SGHDN and CDR2 FVKESK. CDR3: CASSPTRNSPLHF. The CDR3 nucleotides are TGTGCCAGCAGCCCAACGCGGAATTCACCCCTCCACTTT.

The rearrangement uses TRBV15 and TRBJ1-5; D is undetermined. V was trimmed by 3 bases and J by 1 base, leaving 16 bases between them. This CDR3 spans 17 amino acids. Germline loops: CDR1 LNHNV, CDR2 YYDKDF (reference sequence). The DNA for the CDR3 is TGTGCCACCAGCAGGGCCCGCGGGAGGGTCAGCAATCAGCCCCAGCATTTT. Encoded protein: CATSRARGRVSNQPQHF.

J is TRBJ1-2 and V is TRBV3-1 (or the pseudogene TRBV3-2); D gene ambiguous. CDR3 length equals 14 residues. Germline loops: CDR1 LGHDT, CDR2 YNNKEL (reference sequence). Trimming removed 4 bases from V and 5 bases from J, with 14 bases in between. CDR3 sequence: CASSLGRLEYGYTF. In DNA, the CDR3 is TGTGCCAGCAGCCTTGGGAGGCTGGAATATGGCTACACCTTC.

This clone was seen only a few times. The rearrangement uses TRBV12-3 or TRBV12-4 and TRBJ1-2; D gene uncertain. CDR3 length: 13 residues. V lost 3 bases and J lost 2, with 7 bases in between. CDR3 sequence reads: CASSLAKNYGYTF. The CDR3 bases are TGTGCCAGCAGTTTGGCCAAGAACTATGGCTACACCTTC.